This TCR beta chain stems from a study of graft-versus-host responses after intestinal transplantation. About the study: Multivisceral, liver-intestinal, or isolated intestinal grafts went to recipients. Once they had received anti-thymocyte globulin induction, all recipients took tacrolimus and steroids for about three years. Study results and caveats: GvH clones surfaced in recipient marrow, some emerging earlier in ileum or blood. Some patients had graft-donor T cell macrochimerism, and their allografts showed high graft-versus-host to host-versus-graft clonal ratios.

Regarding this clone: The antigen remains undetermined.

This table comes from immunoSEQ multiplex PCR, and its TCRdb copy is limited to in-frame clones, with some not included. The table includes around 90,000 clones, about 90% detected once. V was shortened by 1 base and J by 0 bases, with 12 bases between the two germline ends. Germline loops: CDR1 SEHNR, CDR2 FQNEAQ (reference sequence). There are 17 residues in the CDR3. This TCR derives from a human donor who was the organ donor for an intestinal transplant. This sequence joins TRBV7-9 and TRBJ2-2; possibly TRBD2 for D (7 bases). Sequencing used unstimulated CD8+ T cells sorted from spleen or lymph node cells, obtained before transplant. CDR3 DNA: TGTGCCAGCAGCTTAGACGGGGGGCGGCCGAACACCGGGGAGCTGTTTTTT. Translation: CASSLDGGRPNTGELFF.